These 14 T cell receptor beta chains came from one sample sequenced in a study of T-cell memory formation after mild COVID-19. TCRdb itself ran the 5' RACE reads through MiXCR, one entry per CDR3 protein. Of fewer than 200,000 distinct CDR3 sequences in the sample, over 20% are singletons; the top ten hold under 30%. The sample was PBMCs or a T cell subset sorted from them (not recorded which). These receptors all stem from an adult woman who had mild COVID-19 (a few samples of this study predate the infection). Cell type and time point are not known.

This rearrangement joins TRBV5-1 to TRBJ2-2; D uncertain. This CDR3 region has 18 residues. CDR1 SGHRS and CDR2 YFSETQ come from the germline V gene. The germline V and J ends were trimmed by 0 bases and 0 bases, with 15 bases remaining between them. CDR3 bases: TGCGCCAGCAGCTTGGGAGTAGCAGGACCTACGAACACCGGGGAGCTGTTTTTT. Amino acids: CASSLGVAGPTNTGELFF.

V and J are TRBV3-1 and TRBJ2-7, with a weak D call TRBD1 (5 bases). The V gene's germline CDR1 is LGHDT and CDR2 YNNKEL (reference sequence). The CDR3 length is 15 residues. With 0 bases removed from V and 4 bases from J, the gap between germline ends came to 13 bases. CDR3 nucleotide sequence: TGTGCCAGCAGCCAAGATCCAGGCAGGGTATACGAGCAGTACTTC. It yields the protein CASSQDPGRVYEQYF.

The V and J genes are TRBV27 and TRBJ1-1; possibly TRBD1 for D (6 bases). The germline gives CDR1 MNHEY, CDR2 SMNVEV (reference sequence). Trimming shortened V by 7 bases and J by 1 base, and 19 bases separated the two germline ends. This CDR3 has 16 amino acids. The chain's CDR3 is CASTPSAGTPNTEAFF. The CDR3 nucleotides are TGTGCCAGCACCCCTTCGGCAGGGACACCGAACACTGAAGCTTTCTTT.

The sample holds a few counts of this clonotype. This chain links TRBV5-1 with TRBJ2-1; D gene unclear. CDR1 is SGHRS and CDR2 is YFSETQ in the germline V gene. Trimming took off 2 bases at V and 6 bases at J, with 15 bases between the two ends. This CDR3 has 15 residues. CDR3 residues: CASSFTYHTSNEQFF. The CDR3, as DNA: TGCGCCAGCAGCTTCACATACCACACGAGCAATGAGCAGTTCTTC.

This clonotype appeared a few times. This chain connects TRBV5-1 to TRBJ2-7, with TRBD1 matching 9 bases. Germline CDR1 is SGHRS and CDR2 is YFSETQ. Trimming at V came to 4 bases and at J to 3 bases, leaving 5 bases not matched to a gene. The CDR3 runs to 14 residues. CDR3 bases: TGCGCCAGCAGCGTCCGGGACAGGGTCTACGAGCAGTACTTC. It translates to CASSVRDRVYEQYF.

V usage is TRBV25-1 and J usage is TRBJ2-5; tentatively, D is TRBD1 (7 bases). Germline CDR1 MGHDK, CDR2 SYGVNS. CDR3 length equals 16 residues. Between the trimmed V and J ends, which lost 2 bases and 5 bases, there was a span of 18 bases. CDR3 nucleotides: TGTGCCAGCAGTGAACCAGGGGGGTTGCTTCGGGAGACCCAGTACTTC. It codes for CASSEPGGLLRETQYF.

This clonotype appeared a few times. This chain links TRBV5-5 with TRBJ1-1; possible D gene TRBD1, 5 bases. The CDR3 sequence is 14 residues long. V was pared by 1 base and J by 1 base, with 8 bases between. Per the germline V gene, CDR1 is SGHKS and CDR2 is YYEKEE (reference sequence). The CDR3 loop reads CASSLWGGNTEAFF. The CDR3 DNA reads TGTGCCAGCAGCTTGTGGGGGGGGAACACTGAAGCTTTCTTT.

This clonotype turned up a few times. The chain combines TRBV7-8 with TRBJ2-3; possible D gene TRBD1, 5 bases. This CDR3 is 15 amino acids long. The germline V gene encodes CDR1 SGHVS and CDR2 FQNEAQ. The V end was cut by 4 bases, the J end by 1 base, with 12 bases between. The CDR3 protein is CASSSGHLRTDTQYF. The CDR3 DNA sequence: TGTGCCAGCAGCTCCGGACATCTTCGCACAGATACGCAGTATTTT.

The CDR3 loop reads CASSFTGTGGPTGELFF. For the CDR3, the DNA is TGCGCCAGCAGCTTTACCGGGACAGGGGGACCCACCGGGGAGCTGTTTTTT. The chain employs TRBV5-1 and TRBJ2-2; 11 nucleotides line up with TRBD1. The germline V gene has CDR1 SGHRS and CDR2 YFSETQ. The junction had 7 bases not matched to a gene; V was cut back by 2 bases and J by 4 bases. The CDR3 is made up of 17 amino acids.

This clonotype has only a few counts. The CDR3 coding sequence is TGTGCCAGCAGGGACACCGTGGATGAGCAGTTCTTC. Protein sequence: CASRDTVDEQFF. J is TRBJ2-1 and V is TRBV2, with TRBD1 as a possible D gene (5 bases). CDR1 and CDR2 from the germline V gene are SNHLY and FYNNEI. The CDR3 is 12 amino acids. V lost 6 bases and J 8 bases, leaving 11 bases between the germline ends.

This chain links TRBV4-3 with TRBJ2-7; 8 nucleotides align to TRBD2. V was clipped by 0 bases and J by 6 bases; unmatched bases: 7. Germline V CDR1 and CDR2: LGHNA, YSLEER. There are 15 residues in the CDR3. The CDR3 nucleotides are TGCGCCAGCAGCCAAGATGTAGCGGGGTCCCCCGAGCAGTACTTC. This sequence encodes CASSQDVAGSPEQYF.

CDR3 nucleotides: TGTGCCAGCAGGATACCATCCGGGGAGCTGTTTTTT. As protein: CASRIPSGELFF. The rearrangement links TRBV6-6 to TRBJ2-2; D gene uncertain. Germline CDR1 and CDR2: MNHNY and SVGAGI (reference sequence). The CDR3 covers 12 residues. V was shortened by 6 bases and J by 6 bases, with 8 bases between the two germline ends.

The chain combines TRBV20-1 with TRBJ2-1; D is possibly TRBD2 (6 bases). The CDR3 contains 16 residues. Trimming shortened V by 6 bases and J by 0 bases, and 18 bases separated the two germline ends. Germline V lookup: CDR1 DFQATT, CDR2 SNEGSKA (reference sequence). The CDR3 coding sequence is TGCAGTGCAGAGAGGGTAGCGACTAGCTCCTACAATGAGCAGTTCTTC. Translated: CSAERVATSSYNEQFF.

This chain uses TRBV5-1 with TRBJ2-5; the match to TRBD1 covers 7 bases. Trimming cost V 3 bases and J 0 bases; bases outside gene matches: 2. CDR1 SGHRS and CDR2 YFSETQ come from the germline V gene. The CDR3 is 14 amino acids. This chain's CDR3 is CASSSQGYQETQYF. The CDR3 DNA reads as TGCGCCAGCAGCTCACAGGGGTACCAAGAGACCCAGTACTTC.